This entry is about one TCR beta chain. The CDR3 totals 15 residues. Germline CDR1 is MDHEN and CDR2 is SYDVKM. V was clipped by 5 bases and J by 4 bases; unmatched bases: 8. These data are taken from a study of chemoradiotherapy in HPV16-positive cancers. About the research overall: Candidate HPV-specific T-cell clones and common TCR motifs came from functional assays in a couple of HPV16-positive patients.

Repertoires were sampled repeatedly during chemoradiotherapy. Using immunoSEQ multiplex PCR, the repertoire was profiled, and TCRdb retains in-frame clones only, with some absent. Of approximately 10,000 clones listed, about 85% are singletons. This receptor was identified in a human donor with HPV-associated anogenital cancer. The sample consisted of tumor tissue, taken from a patient who underwent chemoradiotherapy. This chain joins TRBV28 and TRBJ1-2; 9 nucleotides align to TRBD1. As DNA, the CDR3 is TGTGCCAGCAGTCCAAACACAGGGGGCGGCTATGGCTACACCTTC. It translates to CASSPNTGGGYGYTF.